This T cell receptor (beta chain) stems from a study of CD8 T cells in ankylosing spondylitis. Study observations and caveats: The clones that were linked to disease were reported to be significantly enriched in matched synovial fluid samples from ankylosing spondylitis patients. There was a TCR beta motif, made of several highly homologous variants, that appeared characteristic of ankylosing spondylitis blood. Disease-linked clones bore a CD8+ phenotype and were relatively rare in peripheral blood.

This clonotype was seen repeatedly, ten times or more. Antigen: not known. Libraries for TCR beta were made by quantitative 5'-RACE with molecular barcodes. Each CDR3 protein is one row after TCRdb ran MiXCR on the 5' RACE reads. The repertoire holds 150,000 to 200,000 distinct CDR3 sequences, 9.8% seen once, with about 15% in the top ten. CDR3 length: 13 residues. V was pared by 3 bases and J by 5 bases, with 3 bases of the junction left unmatched. The V gene is TRBV12-3 or TRBV12-4, the J gene TRBJ2-5; 7 nucleotides align to TRBD2. The clonotype comes from a female donor with ankylosing spondylitis or in good health (not recorded which). The sequencing input was blood, either unsorted or a sorted T cell fraction (not recorded which). CDR3 sequence: CASSLGGGETQYF. CDR3 coding DNA: TGTGCCAGCAGTTTGGGGGGAGGGGAGACCCAGTACTTC.